Each of the 7 T cell receptor beta chains below was sequenced from the same sample in a study of beta chain features in type 1 diabetes. All of the isolated RNA was reverse transcribed, so expressed TCRB transcripts were sequenced. Clones were read by immunoSEQ multiplex PCR, and TCRdb kept only the in-frame ones, dropping some. The sample yields about 150,000 clones, approximately 12% seen once. Sequencing used central memory CD4+ T cells from blood. All receptors derive from a man younger than 35 in good health.

This clone was seen a handful of times. The V and J genes are TRBV7-3 and TRBJ2-7; D remains unclear. From germline, CDR1 is SGHTA and CDR2 FQGTGA. The CDR3 loop spans 13 amino acids. Trimming cost V 2 bases and J 2 bases, with 7 bases left between them. The CDR3 sequence: CASSLGGTYEQYF. The CDR3 DNA sequence: TGTGCCAGCAGCTTAGGTGGAACCTACGAGCAGTACTTC.

This clone was counted between two and nine times. V usage is TRBV30 and J usage is TRBJ1-4, with D possibly being TRBD1 (6 bases). Looked up from germline, CDR1 is GTSNPN and CDR2 is SVGIG (reference sequence). V lost 1 base and J lost 7, with 16 bases in between. The CDR3 totals 15 residues. CDR3 nucleotides: TGTGCCTGGAGTGCAGGGGCCCGGAACGGTGAAAAACTGTTTTTT. Protein sequence: CAWSAGARNGEKLFF.

The V gene is TRBV7-2, the J gene TRBJ2-5; 7 bases are shared with TRBD2. Germline V gene lookup returns CDR1 SGHTA and CDR2 FQGNSA. The CDR3 totals 14 residues. The V gene end was trimmed by 5 bases and the J gene end by 7 bases; junction bases not matched to a gene: 10. Here the CDR3 DNA reads TGTGCCAGCAGCGTCCTCGCGGGAGCCGGGACCCAGTACTTC. Encoded protein: CASSVLAGAGTQYF.

This clone was observed a handful of times. The chain links TRBV6-6 to TRBJ2-2; possible D gene TRBD2, 7 bases. The CDR3 totals 16 residues. Germline CDR1 reads MNHNY; CDR2 reads SVGAGI (reference sequence). V shed 5 bases and J shed 4 bases, with 17 bases lying between them. The CDR3 region has the DNA TGTGCCAGCAGTAGCCCTCGGGGGGCGAGCACCGGGGAGCTGTTTTTT. It is translated as CASSSPRGASTGELFF.

This clone was detected only a few times. The rearrangement uses TRBV7-9 and TRBJ1-6; D gene uncertain. Germline-derived CDR1 and CDR2 are SEHNR and FQNEAQ (reference sequence). The CDR3 runs to 14 residues. Trimming cost V 5 bases and J 0 bases, with 5 bases left between them. The CDR3 spells CASSVSSYNSPLHF. CDR3 in DNA: TGTGCCAGCAGCGTGAGCTCCTATAATTCACCCCTCCACTTT.

This sequence joins TRBV20-1 and TRBJ2-5; no definite D call. The V gene lost 5 bases and the J gene lost 6 bases, with 10 bases spanning the gap. The CDR3 is made up of 11 amino acids. Per the germline V gene, CDR1 is DFQATT and CDR2 is SNEGSKA (reference sequence). CDR3 coding DNA: TGCAGTGCTTACAGCCTCCAGACCCAGTACTTC. Amino acid sequence: CSAYSLQTQYF.

As DNA, the CDR3 is TGTGCCAGCAGTTCCTCCCTGCGGGAGAAGAGGAATGAGCAGTTCTTC. This sequence encodes CASSSSLREKRNEQFF. V is TRBV6-6 and J is TRBJ2-1, with 7 bases fitting TRBD2. Losses at the gene ends were 4 bases for V and 7 bases for J; bases not matched to a gene: 13. Germline loops: CDR1 MNHNY, CDR2 SVGAGI (reference sequence). This CDR3 contains 16 residues.